Listed below are T cell receptor beta chains from one sample, sequenced in a study of blood T cell repertoires in COVID-19. The assay was immunoSEQ multiplex PCR, and TCRdb's table has in-frame clones only and misses some. This table holds around 110,000 clones, almost 85% found once. Sample: peripheral blood. The receptors here all came from a man between 65 and 85 years old with active or convalescent COVID-19. CDR3s include the opening cysteine and the closing phenylalanine or tryptophan. The D gene is left open where the match is weak. Where a row states a size, it is once, few, many or the class of an expanded clone; other rows omit it.

j_gene,v_gene,abundance,d_gene,CDR3aa,CDR3nt
TRBJ2-1,TRBV3-1/TRBV3-2,.,.,CASRQDRFNEQFF,TGTGCCAGCAGACAAGACAGATTCAATGAGCAGTTCTTC
TRBJ2-7,TRBV7-9,.,.,CASSLGSGFDEQYF,TGTGCCAGCAGCTTAGGCTCCGGTTTCGACGAGCAGTACTTC
TRBJ2-1,TRBV5-1,.,TRBD2,CASSRRLAGDSYNEQFF,TGCGCCAGCAGCAGAAGACTAGCGGGTGATTCCTACAATGAGCAGTTCTTC
TRBJ1-2,TRBV19,.,.,CASSRTDGYTF,TGTGCCAGTAGTAGGACAGATGGCTACACCTTC
TRBJ1-5,TRBV19,.,TRBD1,CASQPGGRGQGQPQHF,TGTGCCAGTCAGCCAGGGGGCAGGGGGCAGGGTCAGCCCCAGCATTTT
TRBJ2-3,TRBV2,.,.,CASSEGLAADTQYF,TGTGCCAGCAGTGAAGGGTTAGCGGCAGATACGCAGTATTTT
TRBJ1-4,TRBV28,.,TRBD1,CASSLTGGRKLFF,TGTGCCAGCAGTTTAACAGGGGGCAGAAAACTGTTTTTT
TRBJ1-1,TRBV12-3/TRBV12-4,.,.,CASKGDMNTEAFF,TGTGCCAGCAAGGGGGATATGAACACTGAAGCTTTCTTT
TRBJ1-2,TRBV10-3,.,TRBD1,CAIGDSESYGYTF,TGTGCCATCGGGGACAGTGAGTCCTATGGCTACACCTTC
TRBJ2-1,TRBV5-1,.,TRBD1,CASSLSGQGADEQFF,TGCGCCAGCAGCTTATCAGGACAGGGGGCTGATGAGCAGTTCTTC
TRBJ2-1,TRBV19,.,.,CATQGPATDDEQFF,TGTGCCACACAGGGCCCCGCGACCGACGATGAGCAGTTCTTC
TRBJ2-7,TRBV6-6,.,TRBD1,CASSYPDRESYEQYF,TGTGCCAGCAGTTACCCGGACAGGGAATCCTACGAGCAGTACTTC
TRBJ1-5,TRBV28,.,TRBD1,CASSWGQGAPGQPQHF,TGTGCCAGCAGTTGGGGACAGGGGGCGCCGGGTCAGCCCCAGCATTTT
TRBJ2-1,TRBV9,few,.,CASSGLRGNEQFF,TGTGCCAGCAGCGGCCTCAGGGGAAACGAGCAGTTCTTC
TRBJ1-3,TRBV11-1,.,.,CASSQPPDRTIYF,TGTGCCAGCAGCCAACCACCCGACAGGACCATATATTTT
TRBJ1-2,TRBV5-1,.,TRBD1,CASSLDGQGKISYTF,TGCGCCAGCAGCTTGGATGGACAGGGGAAAATAAGCTACACCTTC
TRBJ1-3,TRBV10-3,.,.,CAISDQDRRSSGNTIYF,TGTGCCATCAGTGACCAAGACCGGCGGAGCTCTGGAAACACCATATATTTT
TRBJ2-7,TRBV28,.,.,CASSWADQSSYEQYF,TGTGCCAGCTCCTGGGCAGACCAAAGCTCCTACGAGCAGTACTTC
TRBJ1-1,TRBV19,.,.,CASSMGGPSEAFF,TGTGCCAGTAGTATGGGAGGTCCCTCAGAAGCTTTCTTT
TRBJ2-1,TRBV2,.,TRBD1,CASSELGTGGQWFF,TGTGCCAGCAGTGAATTAGGGACAGGGGGCCAGTGGTTCTTC
TRBJ1-2,TRBV5-4,once,TRBD1,CASSLGQGLIGYTF,TGTGCCAGCAGCTTGGGACAGGGCCTCATTGGCTACACCTTC
TRBJ1-5,TRBV19,few,.,CASSMSRVGNQPQHF,TGTGCCAGTAGTATGTCCAGGGTGGGCAATCAGCCCCAGCATTTT
TRBJ1-1,TRBV7-6,.,TRBD1,CASSRGTGGFTEAFF,TGTGCCAGCAGCCGTGGGACAGGGGGCTTTACTGAAGCTTTCTTT
TRBJ2-7,TRBV2,.,TRBD1,CASSEGRQGSYEQYF,TGTGCCAGCAGTGAAGGGCGACAGGGTTCCTACGAGCAGTACTTC
TRBJ1-5,TRBV6-1,.,TRBD1,CASSALTPGQGAGNQPQHF,TGTGCCAGCAGTGCCCTAACTCCGGGACAGGGCGCGGGCAATCAGCCCCAGCATTTT
TRBJ1-5,TRBV19,once,.,CASSIAPRQPQHF,TGTGCCAGTAGTATAGCGCCCCGGCAGCCCCAGCATTTT
TRBJ2-7,TRBV3-1/TRBV3-2,.,TRBD2,CASSPTGLAGFYEQYF,TGTGCCAGCAGCCCAACGGGACTAGCGGGTTTCTACGAGCAGTACTTC
TRBJ1-2,TRBV2,.,.,CASSEPGVSYGYTF,TGTGCCAGCAGTGAACCAGGGGTTAGCTATGGCTACACCTTC
TRBJ1-6,TRBV6-6,.,.,CASRKTEPPSPLHF,TGTGCCAGCAGAAAGACGGAGCCCCCCTCACCCCTCCACTTT
TRBJ1-2,TRBV28,.,TRBD1,CASSETGGGNYGYTF,TGTGCCAGCAGTGAGACAGGGGGCGGTAACTATGGCTACACCTTC
TRBJ2-1,TRBV7-2,.,TRBD2,CASSSPGGAGSYNEQFF,TGTGCCAGCAGCTCCCCCGGCGGAGCGGGATCCTACAATGAGCAGTTCTTC
TRBJ1-5,TRBV28,.,.,CASSLAGAGGQPQHF,TGTGCCAGCAGCCTTGCGGGGGCGGGCGGTCAGCCCCAGCATTTT
TRBJ2-1,TRBV12-3/TRBV12-4,.,.,CASSLGRGQFF,TGTGCCAGCAGCCTTGGTAGGGGGCAGTTCTTC
TRBJ2-7,TRBV2,.,.,CASRRSGERTEQYF,TGTGCCAGCAGGAGAAGCGGAGAAAGGACCGAGCAGTACTTC
TRBJ2-3,TRBV7-9,.,TRBD2,CASSLASGGPGDTQYF,TGTGCCAGCAGCTTAGCTAGCGGGGGCCCGGGAGATACGCAGTATTTT
TRBJ2-3,TRBV6-4,once,.,CASSDSIERNTDTQYF,TGTGCCAGCAGTGACTCGATTGAGCGGAACACAGATACGCAGTATTTT
TRBJ2-7,TRBV19,.,TRBD2,CASSIGSGGVGEQYF,TGTGCCAGTAGTATAGGTAGCGGGGGGGTTGGCGAGCAGTACTTC
TRBJ1-1,TRBV27,.,TRBD1,CASSTDRSIWNTEAFF,TGTGCCAGCAGCACGGACAGGTCCATTTGGAACACTGAAGCTTTCTTT
TRBJ1-2,TRBV6-1,.,TRBD1,CASSEWDKGAYGYTF,TGTGCCAGCAGTGAGTGGGACAAGGGGGCCTATGGCTACACCTTC
TRBJ1-1,TRBV18,.,.,CASSPPGGGAAFF,TGTGCCAGCTCACCACCAGGAGGAGGGGCAGCTTTCTTT
TRBJ1-2,TRBV30,.,TRBD1,CAWSDSGTGDNF,TGTGCCTGGAGTGACTCCGGGACAGGGGACAACTTC
TRBJ2-3,TRBV15,.,.,CATSRANRGTDTQYF,TGTGCCACCAGCAGAGCCAACAGGGGCACAGATACGCAGTATTTT
TRBJ2-1,TRBV6-5,once,.,CASSYTTGGEQFF,TGTGCCAGCAGTTACACTACCGGGGGAGAGCAGTTCTTC
TRBJ1-2,TRBV29-1,.,TRBD1,CSVGGQGTGIPNGYTF,TGCAGCGTTGGGGGCCAGGGGACAGGAATACCAAATGGCTACACCTTC
TRBJ2-2,TRBV5-1,.,TRBD2,CASSLEGLAGELFF,TGCGCCAGCAGCTTGGAGGGACTAGCCGGGGAGCTGTTTTTT
TRBJ2-3,TRBV7-6,.,TRBD2,CASSPRVLAGGMDTQYF,TGTGCCAGCAGCCCCCGAGTTTTAGCGGGAGGGATGGATACGCAGTATTTT
TRBJ2-5,TRBV7-9,.,.,CASRPGGETQYF,TGTGCCAGCAGACCCGGAGGGGAGACCCAGTACTTC
TRBJ1-2,TRBV5-1,.,TRBD1,CASSLGQGTYSGYTF,TGCGCCAGCAGCCTGGGACAGGGAACCTACTCTGGCTACACCTTC
TRBJ1-1,TRBV11-2,.,.,CASSLIQNTEAFF,TGTGCCAGCAGCTTAATCCAGAACACTGAAGCTTTCTTT